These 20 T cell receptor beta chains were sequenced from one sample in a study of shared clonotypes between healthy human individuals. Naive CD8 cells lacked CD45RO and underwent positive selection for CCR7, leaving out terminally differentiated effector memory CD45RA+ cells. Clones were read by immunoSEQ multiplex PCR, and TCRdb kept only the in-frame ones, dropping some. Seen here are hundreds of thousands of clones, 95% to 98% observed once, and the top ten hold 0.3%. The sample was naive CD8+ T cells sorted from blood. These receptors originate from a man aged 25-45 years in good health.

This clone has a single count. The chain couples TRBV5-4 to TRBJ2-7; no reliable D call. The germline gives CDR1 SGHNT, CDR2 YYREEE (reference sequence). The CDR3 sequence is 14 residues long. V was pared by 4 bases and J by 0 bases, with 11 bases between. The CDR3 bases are TGTGCCAGCAGCCTGGATGGCAGCTCCTACGAGCAGTACTTC. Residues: CASSLDGSSYEQYF.

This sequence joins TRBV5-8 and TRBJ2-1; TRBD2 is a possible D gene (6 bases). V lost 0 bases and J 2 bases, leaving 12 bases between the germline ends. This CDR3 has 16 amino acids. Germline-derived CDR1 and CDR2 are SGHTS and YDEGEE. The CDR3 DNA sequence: TGTGCCAGCAGCTTGGTCTTCGGGAGAGCCTACAATGAGCAGTTCTTC. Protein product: CASSLVFGRAYNEQFF.

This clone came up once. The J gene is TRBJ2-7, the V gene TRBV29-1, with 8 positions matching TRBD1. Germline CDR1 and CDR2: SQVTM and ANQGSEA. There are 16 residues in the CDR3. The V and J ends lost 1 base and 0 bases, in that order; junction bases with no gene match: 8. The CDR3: CSVEGVGDRSSYEQYF. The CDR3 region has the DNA TGCAGCGTTGAAGGGGTTGGGGACAGGAGCTCCTACGAGCAGTACTTC.

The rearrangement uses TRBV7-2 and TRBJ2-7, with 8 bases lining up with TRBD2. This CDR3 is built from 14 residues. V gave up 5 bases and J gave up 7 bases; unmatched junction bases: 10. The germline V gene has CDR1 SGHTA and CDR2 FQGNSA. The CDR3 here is CASSHPGLGTEQYF. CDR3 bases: TGTGCCAGCAGCCATCCGGGACTAGGGACGGAGCAGTACTTC. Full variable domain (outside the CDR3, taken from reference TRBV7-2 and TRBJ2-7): GAGVSQSPSNKVTEKGKDVELRCDPISGHTALYWYRQSLGQGLEFLIYFQGNSAPDKSGLPSDRFSAERTGGSVSTLTIQRTQQEDSAVYLCASSHPGLGTEQYFGPGTRLTVT.

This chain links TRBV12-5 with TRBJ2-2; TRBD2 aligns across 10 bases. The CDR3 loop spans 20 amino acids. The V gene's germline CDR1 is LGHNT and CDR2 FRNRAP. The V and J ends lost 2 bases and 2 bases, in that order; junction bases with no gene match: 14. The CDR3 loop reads CASGLFPPRTSGSNTGELFF. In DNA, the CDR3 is TGTGCTAGTGGTTTGTTCCCCCCCCGGACTAGCGGCTCTAACACCGGGGAGCTGTTTTTT. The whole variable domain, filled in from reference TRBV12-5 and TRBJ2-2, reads DARVTQTPRHKVTEMGQEVTMRCQPILGHNTVFWYRQTMMQGLELLAYFRNRAPLDDSGMPKDRFSAEMPDATLATLKIQPSEPRDSAVYFCASGLFPPRTSGSNTGELFFGEGSRLTVL.

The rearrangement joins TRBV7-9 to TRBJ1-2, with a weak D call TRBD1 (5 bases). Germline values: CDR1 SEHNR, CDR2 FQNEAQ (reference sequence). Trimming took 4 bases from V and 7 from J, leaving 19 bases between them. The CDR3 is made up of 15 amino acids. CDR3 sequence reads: CASSSSPPWGFGYTF. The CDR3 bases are TGTGCCAGCAGCTCGTCCCCACCTTGGGGGTTTGGCTACACCTTC.

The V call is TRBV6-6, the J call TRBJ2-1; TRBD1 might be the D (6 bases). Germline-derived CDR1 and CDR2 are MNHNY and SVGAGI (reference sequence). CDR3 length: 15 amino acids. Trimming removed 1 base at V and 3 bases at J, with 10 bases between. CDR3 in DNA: TGTGCCAGCAGTTACTTGGCAGGGGACTACAATGAGCAGTTCTTC. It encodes CASSYLAGDYNEQFF.

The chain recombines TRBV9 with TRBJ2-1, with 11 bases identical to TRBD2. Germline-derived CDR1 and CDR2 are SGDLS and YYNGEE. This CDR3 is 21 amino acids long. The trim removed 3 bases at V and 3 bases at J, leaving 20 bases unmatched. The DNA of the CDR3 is TGTGCCAGCAGCGAGCCAGATCGGGTACTAGCGGGAGTGGGTTTCTACAATGAGCAGTTCTTC. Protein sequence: CASSEPDRVLAGVGFYNEQFF. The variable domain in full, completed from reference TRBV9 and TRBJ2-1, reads DSGVTQTPKHLITATGQRVTLRCSPRSGDLSVYWYQQSLDQGLQFLIQYYNGEERAKGNILERFSAQQFPDLHSELNLSSLELGDSALYFCASSEPDRVLAGVGFYNEQFFGPGTRLTVL.

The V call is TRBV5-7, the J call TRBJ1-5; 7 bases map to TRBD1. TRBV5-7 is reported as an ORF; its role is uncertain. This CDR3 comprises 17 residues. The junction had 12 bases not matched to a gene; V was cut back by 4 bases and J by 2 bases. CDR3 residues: CASSTGQDEGCNQPQHF. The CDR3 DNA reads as TGTGCCAGCAGCACCGGACAGGACGAGGGATGCAATCAGCCCCAGCATTTT.

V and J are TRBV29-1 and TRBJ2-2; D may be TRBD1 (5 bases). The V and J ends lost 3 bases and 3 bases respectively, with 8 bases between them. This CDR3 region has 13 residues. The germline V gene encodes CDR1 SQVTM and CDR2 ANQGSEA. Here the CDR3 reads CSVDDRYTGELFF. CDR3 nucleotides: TGCAGCGTTGATGACAGATACACCGGGGAGCTGTTTTTT.

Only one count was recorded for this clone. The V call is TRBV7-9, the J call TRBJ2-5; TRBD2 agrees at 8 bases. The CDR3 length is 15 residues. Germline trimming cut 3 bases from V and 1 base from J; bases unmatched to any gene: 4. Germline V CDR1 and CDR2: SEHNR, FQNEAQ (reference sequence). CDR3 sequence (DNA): TGTGCCAGCAGCTTGGCCGGGACTAGCCAAGAGACCCAGTACTTC. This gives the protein CASSLAGTSQETQYF.

This CDR3 is CASSNSGGTYNEQFF. The CDR3 DNA follows: TGTGCCAGCAGCAATAGCGGGGGAACCTACAATGAGCAGTTCTTC. This chain uses TRBV9 with TRBJ2-1; 9 positions agree with TRBD2. The germline gives CDR1 SGDLS, CDR2 YYNGEE. CDR3 size: 15 residues. The trim removed 4 bases at V and 2 bases at J, leaving 4 bases unmatched.

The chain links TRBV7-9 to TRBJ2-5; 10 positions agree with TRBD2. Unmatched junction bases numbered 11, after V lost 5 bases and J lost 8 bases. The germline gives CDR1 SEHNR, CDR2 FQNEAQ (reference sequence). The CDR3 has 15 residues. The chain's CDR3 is CASSLQAGGSATQYF. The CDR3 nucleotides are TGTGCCAGCAGCCTCCAAGCGGGAGGGTCGGCTACCCAGTACTTC.

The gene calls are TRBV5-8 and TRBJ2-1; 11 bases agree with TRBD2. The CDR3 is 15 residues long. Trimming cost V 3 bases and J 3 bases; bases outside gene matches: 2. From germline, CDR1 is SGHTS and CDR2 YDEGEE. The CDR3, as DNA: TGTGCCAGCAGCTCACTAGCGGGAGACTACAATGAGCAGTTCTTC. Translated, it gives CASSSLAGDYNEQFF. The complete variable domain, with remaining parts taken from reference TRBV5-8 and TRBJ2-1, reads EAGVTQSPTHLIKTRGQQATLRCSPISGHTSVYWYQQALGLGLQFLLWYDEGEERNRGNFPPRFSGRQFPNYSSELNVNALELEDSALYLCASSSLAGDYNEQFFGPGTRLTVL.

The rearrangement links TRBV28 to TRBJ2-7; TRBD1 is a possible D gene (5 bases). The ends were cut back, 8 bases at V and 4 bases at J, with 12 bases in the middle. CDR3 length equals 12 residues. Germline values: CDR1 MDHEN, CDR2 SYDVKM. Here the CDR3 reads CASAWTRYEQYF. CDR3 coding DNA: TGTGCCAGCGCTTGGACACGGTACGAGCAGTACTTC.

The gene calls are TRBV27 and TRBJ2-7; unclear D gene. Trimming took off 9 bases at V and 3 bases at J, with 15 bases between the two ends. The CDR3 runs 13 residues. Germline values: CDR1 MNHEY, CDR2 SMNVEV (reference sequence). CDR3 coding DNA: TGTGCCAGTTCTTTTGCCTCTTTCTACGAGCAGTACTTC. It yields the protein CASSFASFYEQYF.

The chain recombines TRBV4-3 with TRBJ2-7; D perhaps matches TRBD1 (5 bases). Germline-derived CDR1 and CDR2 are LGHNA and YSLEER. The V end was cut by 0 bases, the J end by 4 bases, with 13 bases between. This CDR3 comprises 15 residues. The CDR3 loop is CASSQEGQGNYEQYF. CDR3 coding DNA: TGCGCCAGCAGCCAAGAAGGGCAGGGTAATTACGAGCAGTACTTC.

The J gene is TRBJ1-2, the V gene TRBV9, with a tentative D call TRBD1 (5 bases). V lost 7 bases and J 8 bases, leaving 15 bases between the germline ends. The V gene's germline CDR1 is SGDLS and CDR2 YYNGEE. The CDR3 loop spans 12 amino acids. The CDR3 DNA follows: TGTGCCAGCCTAGACAGCATTCGCGGCTACACCTTC. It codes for CASLDSIRGYTF.

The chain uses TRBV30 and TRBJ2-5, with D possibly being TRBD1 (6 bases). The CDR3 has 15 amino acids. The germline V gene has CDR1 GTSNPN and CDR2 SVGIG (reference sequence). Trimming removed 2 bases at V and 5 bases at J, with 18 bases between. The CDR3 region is CAWSKIGGQGETQYF. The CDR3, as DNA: TGTGCCTGGAGTAAAATAGGCGGTCAGGGGGAGACCCAGTACTTC.

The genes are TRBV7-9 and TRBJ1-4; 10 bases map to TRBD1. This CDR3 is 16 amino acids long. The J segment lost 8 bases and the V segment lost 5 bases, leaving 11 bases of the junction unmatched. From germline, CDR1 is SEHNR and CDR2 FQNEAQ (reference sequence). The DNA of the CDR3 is TGTGCCAGCAGCCCCCCCGGGACAGGGGACCGGGAAAAACTGTTTTTT. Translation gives CASSPPGTGDREKLFF.